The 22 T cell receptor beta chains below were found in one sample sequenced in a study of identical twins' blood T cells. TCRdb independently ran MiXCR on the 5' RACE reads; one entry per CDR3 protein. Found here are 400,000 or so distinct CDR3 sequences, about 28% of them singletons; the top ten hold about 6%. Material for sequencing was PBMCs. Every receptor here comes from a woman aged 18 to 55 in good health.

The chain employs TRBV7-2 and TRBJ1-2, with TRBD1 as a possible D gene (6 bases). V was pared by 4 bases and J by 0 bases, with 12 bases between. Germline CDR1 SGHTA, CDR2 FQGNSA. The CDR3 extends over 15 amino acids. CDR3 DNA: TGTGCCAGCAGCTACCCGGGACACACTAACTATGGCTACACCTTC. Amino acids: CASSYPGHTNYGYTF.

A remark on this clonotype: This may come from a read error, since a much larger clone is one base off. The CDR3 DNA sequence: TGCAGCGTTGGGGAGGAGTACTATGGCTACGCCTTC. It yields the protein CSVGEEYYGYAF. The gene calls are TRBV29-1 and TRBJ1-2; D gene ambiguous. This CDR3 contains 12 residues. Germline V gene data show CDR1 as SQVTM and CDR2 as ANQGSEA.

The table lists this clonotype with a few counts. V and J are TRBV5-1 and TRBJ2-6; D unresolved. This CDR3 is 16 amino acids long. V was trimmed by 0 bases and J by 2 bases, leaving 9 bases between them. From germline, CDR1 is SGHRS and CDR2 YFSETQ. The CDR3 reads CASSLAHITGANVLTF. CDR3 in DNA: TGCGCCAGCAGCTTGGCCCACATAACTGGGGCCAACGTCCTGACTTTC.

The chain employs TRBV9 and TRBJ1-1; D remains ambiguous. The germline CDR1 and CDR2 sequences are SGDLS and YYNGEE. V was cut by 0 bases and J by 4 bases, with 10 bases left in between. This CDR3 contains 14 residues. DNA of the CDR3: TGTGCCAGCAGCGTAGGTGGGGTTGGCACTGAAGCTTTCTTT. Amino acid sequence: CASSVGGVGTEAFF.

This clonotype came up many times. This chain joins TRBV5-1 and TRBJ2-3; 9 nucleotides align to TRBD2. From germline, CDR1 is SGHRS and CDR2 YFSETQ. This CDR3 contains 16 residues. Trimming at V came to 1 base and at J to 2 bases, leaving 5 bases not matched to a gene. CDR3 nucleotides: TGCGCCAGCAGCTTGTCGCGGACTAGCGTCACAGATACGCAGTATTTT. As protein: CASSLSRTSVTDTQYF.

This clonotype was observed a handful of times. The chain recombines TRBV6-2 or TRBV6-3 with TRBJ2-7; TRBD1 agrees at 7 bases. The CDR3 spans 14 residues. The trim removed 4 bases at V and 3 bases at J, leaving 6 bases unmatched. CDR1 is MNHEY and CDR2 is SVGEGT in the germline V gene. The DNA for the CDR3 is TGTGCCAGCAGTTTCACGACAGGGCACTACGAGCAGTACTTC. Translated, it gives CASSFTTGHYEQYF.

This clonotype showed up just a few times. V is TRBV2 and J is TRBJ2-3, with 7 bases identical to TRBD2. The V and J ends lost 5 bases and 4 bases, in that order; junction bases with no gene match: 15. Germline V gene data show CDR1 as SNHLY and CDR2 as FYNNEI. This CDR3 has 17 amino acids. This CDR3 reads CASSPYGRAGTSDTQYF. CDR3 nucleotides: TGTGCCAGCAGTCCTTATGGGAGGGCCGGAACTTCAGATACGCAGTATTTT.

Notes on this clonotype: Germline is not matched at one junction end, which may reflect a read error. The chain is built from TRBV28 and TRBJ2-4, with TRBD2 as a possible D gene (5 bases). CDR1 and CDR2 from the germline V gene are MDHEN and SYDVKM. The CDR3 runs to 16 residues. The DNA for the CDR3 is TGTGCCAGCAGTTTGGTGGGCACTCTAGCCGAAAACATTCAGTACTTC. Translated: CASSLVGTLAENIQYF.

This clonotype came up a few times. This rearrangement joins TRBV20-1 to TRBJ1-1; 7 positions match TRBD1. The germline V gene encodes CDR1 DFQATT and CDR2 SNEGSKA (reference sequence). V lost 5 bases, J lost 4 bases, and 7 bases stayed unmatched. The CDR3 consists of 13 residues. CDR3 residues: CSAGSTGATEAFF. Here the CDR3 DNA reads TGCAGTGCTGGGAGTACAGGGGCCACTGAAGCTTTCTTT.

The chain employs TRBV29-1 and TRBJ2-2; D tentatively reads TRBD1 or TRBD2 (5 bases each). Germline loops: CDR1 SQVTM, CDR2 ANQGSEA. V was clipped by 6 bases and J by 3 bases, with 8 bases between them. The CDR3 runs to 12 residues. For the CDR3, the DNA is TGCAGCGTCCCGGGGCACACCGGGGAGCTGTTTTTT. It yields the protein CSVPGHTGELFF.

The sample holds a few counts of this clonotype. CDR3 sequence: CASSQGIRGPSNQPQHF. The CDR3 coding sequence is TGTGCCAGCAGCCAAGGAATACGCGGACCCAGCAATCAGCCCCAGCATTTT. The gene calls are TRBV3-1 and TRBJ1-5; D unresolved. V shed 1 base and J shed 1 base, with 14 bases lying between them. Germline CDR1 and CDR2: LGHDT and YNNKEL (reference sequence). CDR3 length: 17 amino acids. Supplemented by reference TRBV3-1 and TRBJ1-5, the full variable domain reads DTAVSQTPKYLVTQMGNDKSIKCEQNLGHDTMYWYKQDSKKFLKIMFSYNNKELIINETVPNRFSPKSPDKAHLNLHINSLELGDSAVYFCASSQGIRGPSNQPQHFGDGTRLSIL.

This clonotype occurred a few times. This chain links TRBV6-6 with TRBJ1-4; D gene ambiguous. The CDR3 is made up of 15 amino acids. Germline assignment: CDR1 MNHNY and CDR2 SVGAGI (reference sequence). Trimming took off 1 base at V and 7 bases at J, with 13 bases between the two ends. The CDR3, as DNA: TGTGCCAGCAGTTACTTGAGGAACTTGGGTGAAAAACTGTTTTTT. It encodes CASSYLRNLGEKLFF.

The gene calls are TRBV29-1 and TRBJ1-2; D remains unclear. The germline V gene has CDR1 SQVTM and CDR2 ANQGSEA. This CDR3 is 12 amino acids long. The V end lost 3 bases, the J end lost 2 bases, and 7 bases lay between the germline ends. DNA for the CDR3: TGCAGCGTTGACTCCGGAAACTATGGCTACACCTTC. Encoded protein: CSVDSGNYGYTF. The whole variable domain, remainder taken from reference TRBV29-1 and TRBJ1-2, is SAVISQKPSRDICQRGTSLTIQCQVDSQVTMMFWYRQQPGQSLTLIATANQGSEATYESGFVIDKFPISRPNLTFSTLTVSNMSPEDSSIYLCSVDSGNYGYTFGSGTRLTVV.

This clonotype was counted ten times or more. CDR3 DNA: TGTGCCAGCATGTTCCGAGGGTTCGATACGCAGTATTTT. This codes for CASMFRGFDTQYF. The chain combines TRBV12-3 or TRBV12-4 with TRBJ2-3; weak D call: TRBD2 (5 bases). The CDR3 loop spans 13 amino acids. The ends were cut back, 7 bases at V and 6 bases at J, with 14 bases in the middle.

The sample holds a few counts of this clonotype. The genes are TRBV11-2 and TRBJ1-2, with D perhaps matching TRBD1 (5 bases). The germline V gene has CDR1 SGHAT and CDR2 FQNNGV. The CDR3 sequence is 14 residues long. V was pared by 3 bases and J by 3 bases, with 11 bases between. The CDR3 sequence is CASSLGDGDYGYTF. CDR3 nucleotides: TGTGCCAGCAGCTTGGGGGACGGAGACTATGGCTACACCTTC.

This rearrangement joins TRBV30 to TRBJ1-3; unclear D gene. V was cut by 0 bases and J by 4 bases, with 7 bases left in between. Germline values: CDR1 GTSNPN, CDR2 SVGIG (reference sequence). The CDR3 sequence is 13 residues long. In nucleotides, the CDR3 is TGTGCCTGGAGTGTTGGCAGAGGAAACACCATATATTTT. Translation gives CAWSVGRGNTIYF. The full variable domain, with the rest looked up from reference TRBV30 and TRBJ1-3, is SQTIHQWPATLVQPVGSPLSLECTVEGTSNPNLYWYRQAAGRGLQLLFYSVGIGQISSEVPQNLSASRPQDRQFILSSKKLLLSDSGFYLCAWSVGRGNTIYFGEGSWLTVV.

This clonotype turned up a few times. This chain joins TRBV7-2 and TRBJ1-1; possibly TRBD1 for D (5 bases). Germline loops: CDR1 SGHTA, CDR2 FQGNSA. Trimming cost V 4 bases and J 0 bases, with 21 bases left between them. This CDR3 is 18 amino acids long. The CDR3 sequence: CASSYFPGPMSMNTEAFF. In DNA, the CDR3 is TGTGCCAGCAGCTATTTTCCGGGACCTATGTCCATGAACACTGAAGCTTTCTTT.

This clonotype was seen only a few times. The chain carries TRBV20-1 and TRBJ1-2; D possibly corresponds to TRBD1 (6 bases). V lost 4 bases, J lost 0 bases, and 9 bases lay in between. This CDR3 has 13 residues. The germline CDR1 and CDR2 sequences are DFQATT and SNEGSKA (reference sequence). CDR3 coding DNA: TGCAGTGCTACGGACAGACCTAACTATGGCTACACCTTC. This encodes CSATDRPNYGYTF.

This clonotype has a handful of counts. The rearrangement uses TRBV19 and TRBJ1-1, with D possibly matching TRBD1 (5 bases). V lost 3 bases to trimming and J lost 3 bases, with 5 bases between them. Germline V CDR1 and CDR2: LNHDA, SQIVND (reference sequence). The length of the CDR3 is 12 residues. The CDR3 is CASSMGDTEAFF. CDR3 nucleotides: TGTGCCAGTAGTATGGGGGACACTGAAGCTTTCTTT.

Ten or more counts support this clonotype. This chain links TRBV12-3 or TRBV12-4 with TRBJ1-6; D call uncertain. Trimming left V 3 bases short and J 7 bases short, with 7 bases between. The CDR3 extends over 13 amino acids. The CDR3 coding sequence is TGTGCCAGCAGTTTCGGGTGGAATTCACCCCTCCACTTT. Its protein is CASSFGWNSPLHF.

The CDR3, as DNA: TGCGCCAGCAGCTTGGCCGGGGCTTCCTATGGCTACACCTTC. This sequence encodes CASSLAGASYGYTF. The chain links TRBV5-1 to TRBJ1-2, with D tentatively TRBD1 (5 bases). The V and J ends lost 0 bases and 4 bases respectively, with 10 bases between them. CDR1 and CDR2 from the germline V gene are SGHRS and YFSETQ. The CDR3 has 14 amino acids.

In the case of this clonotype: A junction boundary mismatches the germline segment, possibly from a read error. DNA for the CDR3: TGTGGCAGCAGCTTATTTGGCGGGGGGTCAGATACGCAGTATTTT. The encoded protein is CGSSLFGGGSDTQYF. The chain employs TRBV11-2 and TRBJ2-3; 8 bases fit TRBD2. The CDR3 extends over 15 amino acids. From germline, CDR1 is SGHAT and CDR2 FQNNGV.